This TCR beta chain is from a study of shared clonotypes between healthy human individuals. Whole-study results and caveats: Incomplete sequencing of sorted subsets was indicated by rarefaction despite large depth. With a few donors compared, 4.5% to 6.5% of naive CD4 clonotypes were shared.

Of note for this clone: Its target is unknown.

The method was immunoSEQ multiplex PCR; TCRdb's version includes in-frame clones alone and lacks a portion of them. The table lists approximately 1,000,000 clones, around 77% of them singletons. This TCR derives from a man aged 18-30 years in good health. Some clones in this sample may be carry-over from other donors' samples. Sample: memory CD4+ T cells from PBMCs. The subset is: CD45RA-negative fraction.

CDR3 in DNA: TGTGCCAGCAGCCTCCCCGGACAGGGCCGGGAGACCCAGTACTTC. This codes for CASSLPGQGRETQYF. V is TRBV6-6 and J is TRBJ2-5, with 8 bases lining up with TRBD1. The ends lost 6 bases at V and 5 bases at J; junction bases unmatched: 11. CDR1 MNHNY and CDR2 SVGAGI come from the germline V gene (reference sequence). The CDR3 covers 15 residues.